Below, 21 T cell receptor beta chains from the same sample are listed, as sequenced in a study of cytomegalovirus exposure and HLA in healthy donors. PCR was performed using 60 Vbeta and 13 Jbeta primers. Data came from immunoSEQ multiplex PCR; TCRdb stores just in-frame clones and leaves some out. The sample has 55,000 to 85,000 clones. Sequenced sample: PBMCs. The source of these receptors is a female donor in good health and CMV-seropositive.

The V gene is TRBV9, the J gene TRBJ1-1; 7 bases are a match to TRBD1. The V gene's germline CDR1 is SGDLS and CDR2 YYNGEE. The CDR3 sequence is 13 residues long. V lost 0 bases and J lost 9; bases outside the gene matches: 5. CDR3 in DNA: TGTGCCAGCAGCGTAGAAGGGGGCAGCCAAGCTTTCTTT. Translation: CASSVEGGSQAFF. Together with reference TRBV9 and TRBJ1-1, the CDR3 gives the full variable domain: DSGVTQTPKHLITATGQRVTLRCSPRSGDLSVYWYQQSLDQGLQFLIQYYNGEERAKGNILERFSAQQFPDLHSELNLSSLELGDSALYFCASSVEGGSQAFFGQGTRLTVV.

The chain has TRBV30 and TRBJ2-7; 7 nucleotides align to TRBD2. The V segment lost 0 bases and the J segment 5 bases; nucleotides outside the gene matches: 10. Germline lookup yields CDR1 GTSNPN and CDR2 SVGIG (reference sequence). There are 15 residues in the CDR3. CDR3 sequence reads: CAWSVFRAGENEQYF. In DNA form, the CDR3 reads TGTGCCTGGAGTGTATTTCGGGCGGGAGAGAACGAGCAGTACTTC.

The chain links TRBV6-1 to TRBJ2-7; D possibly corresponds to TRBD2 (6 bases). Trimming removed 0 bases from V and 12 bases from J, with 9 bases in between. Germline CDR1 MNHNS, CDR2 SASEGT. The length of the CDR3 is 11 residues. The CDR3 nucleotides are TGTGCCAGCAGTGAAGCGGTCGGGGGGTACTTC. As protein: CASSEAVGGYF.

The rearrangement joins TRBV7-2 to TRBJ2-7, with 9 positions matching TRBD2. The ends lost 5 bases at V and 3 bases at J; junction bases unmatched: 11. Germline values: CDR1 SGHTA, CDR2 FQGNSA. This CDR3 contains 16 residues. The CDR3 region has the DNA TGTGCCAGCAGCCCCCCGAGGGCGGGGGGGATCTACGAGCAGTACTTC. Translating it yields CASSPPRAGGIYEQYF.

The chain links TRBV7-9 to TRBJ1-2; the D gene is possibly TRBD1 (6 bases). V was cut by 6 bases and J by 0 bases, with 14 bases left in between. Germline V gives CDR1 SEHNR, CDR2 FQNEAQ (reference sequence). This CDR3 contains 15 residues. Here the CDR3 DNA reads TGTGCCAGCAGGCCGACAGGTTCAGCTAACTATGGCTACACCTTC. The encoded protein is CASRPTGSANYGYTF.

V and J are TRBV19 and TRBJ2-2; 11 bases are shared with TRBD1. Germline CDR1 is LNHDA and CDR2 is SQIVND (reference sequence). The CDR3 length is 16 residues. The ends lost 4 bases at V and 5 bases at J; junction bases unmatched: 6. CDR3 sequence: CASSKGQGAGTGELFF. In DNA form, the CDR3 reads TGTGCCAGTAGTAAAGGACAGGGGGCTGGGACCGGGGAGCTGTTTTTT.

CDR3 nucleotides: TGTGCCAGCAGGAAAGGGGTACAGGGGTACAATGAGCAGTTCTTC. The encoded protein is CASRKGVQGYNEQFF. This chain links TRBV6-5 with TRBJ2-1, with TRBD1 matching 7 bases. The CDR3 is 15 residues long. The germline gives CDR1 MNHEY, CDR2 SVGAGI. V was pared by 6 bases and J by 4 bases, with 9 bases of the junction left unmatched.

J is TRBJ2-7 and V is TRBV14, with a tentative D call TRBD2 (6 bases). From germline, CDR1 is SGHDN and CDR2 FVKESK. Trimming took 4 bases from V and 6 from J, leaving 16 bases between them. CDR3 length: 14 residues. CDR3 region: CASSPGTPLSEQYF. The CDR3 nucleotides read TGTGCCAGCAGCCCAGGGACTCCCCTATCCGAGCAGTACTTC.

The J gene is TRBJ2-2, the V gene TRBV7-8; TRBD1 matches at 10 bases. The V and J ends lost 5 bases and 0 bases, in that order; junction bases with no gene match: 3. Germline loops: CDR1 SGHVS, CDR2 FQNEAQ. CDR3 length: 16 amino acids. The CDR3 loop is CASSPGTGANTGELFF. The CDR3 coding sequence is TGTGCCAGCAGCCCCGGGACAGGGGCGAACACCGGGGAGCTGTTTTTT.

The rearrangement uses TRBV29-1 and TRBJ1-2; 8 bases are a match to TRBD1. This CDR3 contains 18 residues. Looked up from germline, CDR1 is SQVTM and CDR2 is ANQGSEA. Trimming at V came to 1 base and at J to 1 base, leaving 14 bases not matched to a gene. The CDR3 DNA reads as TGCAGCGTTGAAGGCGGAAGCCCCGGGACAGGAGTTAACTATGGCTACACCTTC. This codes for CSVEGGSPGTGVNYGYTF.

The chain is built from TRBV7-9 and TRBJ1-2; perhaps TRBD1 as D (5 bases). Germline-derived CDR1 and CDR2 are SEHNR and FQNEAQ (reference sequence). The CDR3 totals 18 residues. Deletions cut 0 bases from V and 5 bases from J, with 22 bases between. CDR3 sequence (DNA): TGTGCCAGCAGCTTAGCGCGTACTTACGGGGACTCGGGGTATGGCTACACCTTC. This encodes CASSLARTYGDSGYGYTF.

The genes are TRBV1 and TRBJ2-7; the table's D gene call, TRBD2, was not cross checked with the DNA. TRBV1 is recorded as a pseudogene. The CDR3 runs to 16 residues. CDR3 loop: CTSSPRLAGGLYEQYF. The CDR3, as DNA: TGCACCAGCAGCCCGAGACTAGCGGGGGGGCTGTACGAGCAGTACTTC.

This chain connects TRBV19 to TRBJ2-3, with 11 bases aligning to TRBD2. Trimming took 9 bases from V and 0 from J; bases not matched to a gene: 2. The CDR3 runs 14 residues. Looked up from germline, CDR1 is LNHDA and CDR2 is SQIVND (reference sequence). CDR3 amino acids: CASRLAGSTDTQYF. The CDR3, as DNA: TGTGCCAGCCGACTAGCGGGAAGCACAGATACGCAGTATTTT.

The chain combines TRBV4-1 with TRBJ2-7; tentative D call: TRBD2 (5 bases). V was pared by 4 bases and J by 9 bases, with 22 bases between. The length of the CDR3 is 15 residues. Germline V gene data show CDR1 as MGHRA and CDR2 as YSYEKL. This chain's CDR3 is CASSPKAHPSEGQYF. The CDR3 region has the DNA TGCGCCAGCAGCCCGAAAGCCCACCCCTCAGAGGGGCAGTACTTC.

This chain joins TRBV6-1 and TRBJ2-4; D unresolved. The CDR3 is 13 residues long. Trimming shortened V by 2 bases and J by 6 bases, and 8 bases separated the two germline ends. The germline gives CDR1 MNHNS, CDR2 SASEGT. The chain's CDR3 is CASSEIQANIQYF. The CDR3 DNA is TGTGCCAGCAGTGAAATCCAGGCAAACATTCAGTACTTC.

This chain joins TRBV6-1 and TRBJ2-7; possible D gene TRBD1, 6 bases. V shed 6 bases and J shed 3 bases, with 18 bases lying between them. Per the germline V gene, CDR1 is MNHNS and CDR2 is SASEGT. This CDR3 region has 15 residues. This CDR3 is CASSDPGTPYYEQYF. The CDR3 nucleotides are TGTGCCAGCAGCGACCCCGGGACACCTTACTACGAGCAGTACTTC.

The CDR3 protein is CASSVQGAGNIQYF. CDR3 bases: TGTGCCAGCAGCGTACAGGGGGCTGGAAACATTCAGTACTTC. The genes are TRBV9 and TRBJ2-4; 8 bases are shared with TRBD1. J gave up 6 bases and V 1 base, and 3 bases lay outside the gene matches. CDR1 is SGDLS, CDR2 YYNGEE, per germline. This CDR3 is built from 14 residues.

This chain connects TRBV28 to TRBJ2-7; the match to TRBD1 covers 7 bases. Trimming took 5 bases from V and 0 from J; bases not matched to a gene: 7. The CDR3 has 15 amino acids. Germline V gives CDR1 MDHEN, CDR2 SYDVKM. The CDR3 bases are TGTGCCAGCAGTAGACAGGGTAAATCCTCCTACGAGCAGTACTTC. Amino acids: CASSRQGKSSYEQYF. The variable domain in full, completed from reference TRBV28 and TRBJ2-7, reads DVKVTQSSRYLVKRTGEKVFLECVQDMDHENMFWYRQDPGLGLRLIYFSYDVKMKEKGDIPEGYSVSREKKERFSLILESASTNQTSMYLCASSRQGKSSYEQYFGPGTRLTVT.

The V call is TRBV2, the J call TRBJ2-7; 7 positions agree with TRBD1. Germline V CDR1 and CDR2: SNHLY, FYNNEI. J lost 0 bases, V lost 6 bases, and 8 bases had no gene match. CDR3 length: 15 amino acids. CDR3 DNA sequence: TGTGCCAGCAGGGTCGACAGGGACCCCTCCTACGAGCAGTACTTC. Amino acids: CASRVDRDPSYEQYF.

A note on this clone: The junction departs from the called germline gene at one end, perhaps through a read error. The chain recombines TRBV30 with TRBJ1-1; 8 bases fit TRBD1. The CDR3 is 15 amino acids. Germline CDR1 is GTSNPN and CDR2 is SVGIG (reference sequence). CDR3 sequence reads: CAGSLLGTGNTEAFF. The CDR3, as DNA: TGTGCCGGGAGTCTCCTGGGGACAGGGAACACTGAAGCTTTCTTT.

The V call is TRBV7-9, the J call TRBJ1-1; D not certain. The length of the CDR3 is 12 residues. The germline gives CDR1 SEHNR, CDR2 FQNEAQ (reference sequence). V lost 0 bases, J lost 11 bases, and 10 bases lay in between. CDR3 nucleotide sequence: TGTGCCAGCAGCTTAGCCGGAGTTCGGGCTTTCTTT. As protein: CASSLAGVRAFF.